Listed below are T cell receptor beta chains from one sample, sequenced in a study of blood T cell repertoires in COVID-19. Profiled with immunoSEQ multiplex PCR; TCRdb holds only in-frame clones, not every one. The table shows 150,000 to 190,000 clones, with 70% to 90% occurring only once. The sequenced sample consisted of peripheral blood. The receptors stem from a woman aged 60 to 75 with COVID-19, enrolled during active disease. Each CDR3 is given with its conserved first and last residue. The order of the fields is V gene, clone size, J gene, D gene, CDR3 DNA, CDR3 protein. The D gene is left open where the match is weak. Some rows mark clone size as missing; the rest say once, few, many or name a class of expanded clone.

v_call: TRBV10-3
clone_size: once
j_call: TRBJ2-3
d_call: TRBD1
cdr3_nt: TGTGCCATCACTTCAGGGGGCGGTACAGATACGCAGTATTTT
cdr3_aa: CAITSGGGTDTQYF

v_call: TRBV5-4
clone_size: NA
j_call: TRBJ1-2
d_call: NA
cdr3_nt: TGTGCCAGCAGCGGAGACAGGTTGCCCTCCTCTGGCTACACCTTC
cdr3_aa: CASSGDRLPSSGYTF

v_call: TRBV19
clone_size: NA
j_call: TRBJ1-3
d_call: NA
cdr3_nt: TGTGCCAGTAGTGTCCAGGCAGGCTCTGGAAACACCATATATTTT
cdr3_aa: CASSVQAGSGNTIYF

v_call: TRBV5-1
clone_size: NA
j_call: TRBJ2-7
d_call: TRBD1
cdr3_nt: TGCGCCAGCCAACAGGGGGCGGATTACGAGCAGTACTTC
cdr3_aa: CASQQGADYEQYF

v_call: TRBV3-1/TRBV3-2
clone_size: NA
j_call: TRBJ2-5
d_call: NA
cdr3_nt: TGTGCCAGCAGCCAAACGCGCCCAGGGACCCAGTACTTC
cdr3_aa: CASSQTRPGTQYF

v_call: TRBV6-5
clone_size: NA
j_call: TRBJ2-7
d_call: TRBD2
cdr3_nt: TGTGCCAGCAATCGCGGGAGGTACGAGCAGTACTTC
cdr3_aa: CASNRGRYEQYF

v_call: TRBV5-1
clone_size: once
j_call: TRBJ1-1
d_call: NA
cdr3_nt: TGCGCCAGCAGCTTTGCACAGACTATGAACACTGAAGCTTTCTTT
cdr3_aa: CASSFAQTMNTEAFF

v_call: TRBV3-1/TRBV3-2
clone_size: NA
j_call: TRBJ1-1
d_call: NA
cdr3_nt: TGTGCCAGCAGCCAAGAAGGGACACTGAACACTGAAGCTTTCTTT
cdr3_aa: CASSQEGTLNTEAFF

v_call: TRBV4-2
clone_size: NA
j_call: TRBJ1-1
d_call: NA
cdr3_nt: TGTGCCAGCAGCGTGCAGGGTGAGGCCACTGAAGCTTTCTTT
cdr3_aa: CASSVQGEATEAFF

v_call: TRBV5-6
clone_size: once
j_call: TRBJ1-5
d_call: TRBD1
cdr3_nt: TGTGCCAGCAGTTCCGGGACAGGGATAAGTCAGCCCCAGCATTTT
cdr3_aa: CASSSGTGISQPQHF

v_call: TRBV5-5
clone_size: NA
j_call: TRBJ2-7
d_call: TRBD1
cdr3_nt: TGTGCCAGCAGCGGTAGACAGGGAACCCTTTCGGTAAGGCAGTACTTC
cdr3_aa: CASSGRQGTLSVRQYF

v_call: TRBV6-5
clone_size: NA
j_call: TRBJ1-6
d_call: NA
cdr3_nt: TGTGCCAGCAAGGGAAGGGAGGATTCACCCCTCCACTTT
cdr3_aa: CASKGREDSPLHF

v_call: TRBV12-5
clone_size: NA
j_call: TRBJ1-3
d_call: NA
cdr3_nt: TGTGCTAGTGCCGGGGGGTCAGTATCTGGAAACACCATATATTTT
cdr3_aa: CASAGGSVSGNTIYF

v_call: TRBV29-1
clone_size: NA
j_call: TRBJ2-7
d_call: TRBD1
cdr3_nt: TGCAGCGTAGGACAGGGGGTCCACGAGCAGTACTTC
cdr3_aa: CSVGQGVHEQYF

v_call: TRBV10-3
clone_size: NA
j_call: TRBJ2-3
d_call: TRBD2
cdr3_nt: TGTGCCATCCGAGGCGGGAGGGCAGATACGCAGTATTTT
cdr3_aa: CAIRGGRADTQYF

v_call: TRBV11-2
clone_size: NA
j_call: TRBJ2-1
d_call: TRBD2
cdr3_nt: TGTGCCAGCAGCTCCCAGGCGGGAGGTGCCTACAATGAGCAGTTCTTC
cdr3_aa: CASSSQAGGAYNEQFF

v_call: TRBV7-9
clone_size: few
j_call: TRBJ1-1
d_call: NA
cdr3_nt: TGTGCCAGCACCCCCTACACTGAAGCTTTCTTT
cdr3_aa: CASTPYTEAFF

v_call: TRBV18
clone_size: NA
j_call: TRBJ2-7
d_call: NA
cdr3_nt: TGTGCCAGCTCACCTAACCTATCCTACGAGCAGTACTTC
cdr3_aa: CASSPNLSYEQYF

v_call: TRBV3-1/TRBV3-2
clone_size: NA
j_call: TRBJ1-6
d_call: TRBD1
cdr3_nt: TGTGCCAGCAGCCAAGAAGACAGGGGGAACTCACCCCTCCACTTT
cdr3_aa: CASSQEDRGNSPLHF

v_call: TRBV30
clone_size: NA
j_call: TRBJ2-1
d_call: TRBD2
cdr3_nt: TGTGCCTTCCAGTGGGAGCGGGGGTTATTGAGGAATGAGCAGTTCTTC
cdr3_aa: CAFQWERGLLRNEQFF

v_call: TRBV5-1
clone_size: NA
j_call: TRBJ2-3
d_call: NA
cdr3_nt: TGCGCCAGCAGCTTGGACTGGGGAGGTACGCAGTATTTT
cdr3_aa: CASSLDWGGTQYF

v_call: TRBV5-6
clone_size: NA
j_call: TRBJ1-2
d_call: TRBD1
cdr3_nt: TGTGCCAGCAGCTTGTTAGGGGGCTCTAACTATGGCTACACCTTC
cdr3_aa: CASSLLGGSNYGYTF

v_call: TRBV5-1
clone_size: NA
j_call: TRBJ1-2
d_call: NA
cdr3_nt: TGCGCCAGCAGCCCGGAGGGGGGGAACTATGGCTACACCTTC
cdr3_aa: CASSPEGGNYGYTF

v_call: TRBV2
clone_size: NA
j_call: TRBJ1-5
d_call: NA
cdr3_nt: TGTGCCAGCACCAGGGAGGGCAATCAGCCCCAGCATTTT
cdr3_aa: CASTREGNQPQHF

v_call: TRBV7-6
clone_size: NA
j_call: TRBJ1-6
d_call: TRBD1
cdr3_nt: TGTGCCAGCAGCCCCACCACAGGGGGCGGATCACCCCTCCACTTT
cdr3_aa: CASSPTTGGGSPLHF

v_call: TRBV19
clone_size: NA
j_call: TRBJ2-1
d_call: TRBD2
cdr3_nt: TGTGCCAGTGATCATAGCGGGAGGAGAGGTAATGAGCAGTTCTTC
cdr3_aa: CASDHSGRRGNEQFF

v_call: TRBV29-1
clone_size: NA
j_call: TRBJ2-5
d_call: NA
cdr3_nt: TGCAGCGTTGACTCAGGACAAGAGACCCAGTACTTC
cdr3_aa: CSVDSGQETQYF

v_call: TRBV10-3
clone_size: NA
j_call: TRBJ1-6
d_call: NA
cdr3_nt: TGTGCCATCAGTGAGTCGCGGGCCCCCTCTCCTTCACCCCTCCACTTT
cdr3_aa: CAISESRAPSPSPLHF

v_call: TRBV7-9
clone_size: NA
j_call: TRBJ1-1
d_call: NA
cdr3_nt: TGTGCCAGCACCCCCAGGGAGGGGACTGAAGCTTTCTTT
cdr3_aa: CASTPREGTEAFF

v_call: TRBV5-6
clone_size: NA
j_call: TRBJ1-2
d_call: TRBD1
cdr3_nt: TGTGCCAGCAGCTACGGGACAGGGAGGAAAGGCTACACCTTC
cdr3_aa: CASSYGTGRKGYTF

v_call: TRBV19
clone_size: NA
j_call: TRBJ2-7
d_call: TRBD2
cdr3_nt: TGTGCCAGTAGTATGACTAGCGGGGCTTACGAGCAGTACTTC
cdr3_aa: CASSMTSGAYEQYF

v_call: TRBV7-3
clone_size: NA
j_call: TRBJ2-5
d_call: TRBD1
cdr3_nt: TGTGCCAGCAGCGACCACAGGGGAGAGACCCAGTACTTC
cdr3_aa: CASSDHRGETQYF

v_call: TRBV29-1
clone_size: NA
j_call: TRBJ1-4
d_call: TRBD1
cdr3_nt: TGCAGCGCTCGGACAGGGGGCGGTAATGAAAAACTGTTTTTT
cdr3_aa: CSARTGGGNEKLFF

v_call: TRBV4-1
clone_size: NA
j_call: TRBJ2-2
d_call: NA
cdr3_nt: TGCGCCAGCAGCCAACACGACTCGAACACCGGGGAGCTGTTTTTT
cdr3_aa: CASSQHDSNTGELFF

v_call: TRBV7-3
clone_size: NA
j_call: TRBJ2-1
d_call: NA
cdr3_nt: TGTGCCAGCAGCATACCGACAGGAATGGGGAATGAGCAGTTCTTC
cdr3_aa: CASSIPTGMGNEQFF

v_call: TRBV11-1
clone_size: NA
j_call: TRBJ1-6
d_call: NA
cdr3_nt: TGTGCCAGCAGCTTCAGGGCAGCCAATTCACCCCTCCACTTT
cdr3_aa: CASSFRAANSPLHF

v_call: TRBV10-2
clone_size: NA
j_call: TRBJ1-5
d_call: NA
cdr3_nt: TGCGCCAGCAGAGCCGGGTCTCAGCCCCAGCATTTT
cdr3_aa: CASRAGSQPQHF